This T cell receptor beta chain was documented in a study of molecular identifiers for immune sequencing clone quantification. About the research overall: RNA from approximately 20,000 or 98,000 naive CD8 cells was split five ways in replicates, with four sequenced.

V lost 8 bases to trimming and J lost 0 bases, with 14 bases between them. CDR3 length: 15 amino acids. CDR1 is MDHEN and CDR2 is SYDVKM in the germline V gene. The naive CD8 libraries originated from between roughly 19,000 and 1,000,000 sorted cells and drew on 10%, 30% or 50% RNA. Naive CD8 T cells, phenotype CD8+CD4-CCR7+CD45RA+, were sorted. Bulk libraries came from a prior protocol with listed TCR primers. TCRdb re-called the PCR reads through MiXCR, storing one row per CDR3 protein. The sample includes just under 650,000 distinct CDR3 sequences, about 20% seen only once; the top ten take 0.85% to 0.9%.

Sequencing input: naive CD8+ T cells from blood, with Jurkat cell RNA spiked in. The subset here: FACS-sorted CD8+CD4-CCR7+CD45RA+ naive T cells. This rearrangement joins TRBV28 to TRBJ2-4; possibly TRBD2 for D (5 bases). This receptor was obtained from a human donor in good health. Some libraries in this study had Jurkat cell RNA spiked in. The CDR3 is CASGFRGVAKNIQYF. The CDR3 coding sequence is TGTGCCAGCGGCTTTCGGGGAGTAGCCAAAAACATTCAGTACTTC.